The rows below give T cell receptor beta chains drawn from one sample of a study of CD8 T cells in ankylosing spondylitis. MiXCR, run by TCRdb on the 5' RACE reads, gives a single entry per CDR3 protein. Of about 300,000 distinct CDR3 sequences detected, around 20% appear once; the ten largest clones hold 3.5%. The specimen was blood, either unsorted or a sorted T cell fraction (not recorded which). These TCRs come from a female donor with ankylosing spondylitis or in good health (not recorded which). Both conserved end residues are part of each CDR3. A D gene is named only where the DNA matches it firmly. The size entry is marked missing in some rows and otherwise reads once, few, many or a size class.

>TRBJ1-2|.|few|TRBV29-1
CSVVSLTGGNYGYTF
TGCAGCGTTGTCTCCTTGACAGGCGGGAACTATGGCTACACCTTC
>TRBJ2-7|.|many|TRBV5-1
CASSLFRASDEQYF
TGCGCCAGCAGCTTGTTTCGGGCGAGCGACGAGCAGTACTTC
>TRBJ1-3|TRBD1|few|TRBV6-5
CASSYTRGNGNTIYF
TGTGCCAGCAGTTACACCAGGGGGAATGGAAACACCATATATTTT
>TRBJ2-4|.|.|TRBV14
CASSQGVASSSKNIQYF
TGTGCCAGCAGCCAAGGGGTAGCGTCAAGTTCCAAAAACATTCAGTACTTC
>TRBJ1-3|.|few|TRBV9
CASSVTPDSGNTIYF
TGTGCCAGCAGCGTCACACCCGACTCTGGAAACACCATATATTTT
>TRBJ2-1|TRBD2|few|TRBV7-2
CASSSVAGGFRNEQFF
TGTGCCAGCAGCTCCGTAGCGGGAGGTTTTAGGAATGAGCAGTTCTTC
>TRBJ2-2|TRBD2|.|TRBV9
CASSKGLAVLTNTGELFF
TGTGCCAGCAGCAAAGGGCTAGCGGTCCTTACGAACACCGGGGAGCTGTTTTTT
>TRBJ1-2|.|many|TRBV4-2
CASSQDDYGYTF
TGTGCCAGCAGCCAAGACGACTATGGCTACACCTTC
>TRBJ2-7|TRBD1|few|TRBV6-1
CASTRTGEYEQYF
TGTGCCAGCACAAGAACAGGGGAATACGAGCAGTACTTC
>TRBJ2-2|.|.|TRBV29-1
CSVGHTGELFF
TGCAGCGTTGGACATACCGGGGAGCTGTTTTTT
>TRBJ2-1|.|.|TRBV18
CASSPLGDPTSYNEQFF
TGTGCCAGCTCACCATTAGGGGACCCTACTTCCTACAATGAGCAGTTCTTC
>TRBJ2-1|TRBD2|few|TRBV25-1
CASSDWGAGGRGVYNEQFF
TGTGCCAGCAGTGATTGGGGAGCGGGAGGGCGAGGCGTCTACAATGAGCAGTTCTTC
>TRBJ1-1|.|few|TRBV6-5
CASKGVDTEAFF
TGTGCCAGCAAGGGGGTGGACACTGAAGCTTTCTTT
>TRBJ2-7|TRBD2|.|TRBV20-1
CSARELAGVREQYF
TGCAGTGCCAGAGAACTAGCGGGAGTACGGGAGCAGTACTTC
>TRBJ2-1|TRBD2|.|TRBV20-1
CSARGRIAGYNEQFF
TGCAGTGCTAGAGGGAGAATAGCGGGTTACAATGAGCAGTTCTTC
>TRBJ2-7|.|few|TRBV27
CASKKEYF
TGTGCCAGCAAAAAGGAGTATTTC
>TRBJ2-6|.|.|TRBV5-1
CASSLGTGAGNVLTF
TGCGCCAGCAGCTTAGGCACAGGTGCTGGCAACGTCCTGACTTTC
>TRBJ2-7|TRBD2|few|TRBV10-1
CATSGSGVYEQYF
TGCGCCACCTCGGGGAGCGGGGTCTACGAGCAGTACTTC
>TRBJ2-1|TRBD2|.|TRBV19
CASSINRAGRESGRASEQFF
TGTGCCAGTAGTATAAATAGGGCAGGGAGAGAAAGCGGGAGGGCCAGCGAGCAGTTCTTC
>TRBJ1-3|TRBD1|few|TRBV12-3/TRBV12-4
CASSPNRGLSGNTIYF
TGTGCCAGCAGCCCTAACAGGGGGCTTTCTGGAAACACCATATATTTT
>TRBJ1-1|.|.|TRBV3-1
CASSHSYIEDTEAFF
TGTGCCAGCAGCCACAGTTACATAGAAGACACTGAAGCTTTCTTT
>TRBJ2-1|TRBD2|few|TRBV5-1
CASSLRLADYNEQFF
TGCGCCAGCAGCCTGCGGCTAGCGGATTACAATGAGCAGTTCTTC
>TRBJ1-3|.|many|TRBV10-3
CAIGGRTGNTIYF
TGTGCCATCGGTGGTCGGACAGGAAACACCATATATTTT
>TRBJ2-7|TRBD1|.|TRBV27
CASSFSDRVHEQYF
TGTGCCAGCAGTTTTTCCGACAGGGTCCACGAGCAGTACTTC
>TRBJ2-1|.|.|TRBV9
CASSLSTATYNEQFF
TGTGCCAGCAGCTTAAGCACAGCTACGTACAATGAGCAGTTCTTC
>TRBJ1-6|.|few|TRBV10-1
CASSSGRDSPLHF
TGCGCCAGCAGTTCCGGAAGGGATTCACCCCTCCACTTT
>TRBJ2-3|.|many|TRBV5-1
CASSLEGTDTQYF
TGCGCCAGCAGCTTGGAAGGAACAGATACGCAGTATTTT
>TRBJ1-2|TRBD1|few|TRBV6-1
CAVRSRDRGHGYTF
TGTGCCGTCCGATCCAGGGACAGGGGGCATGGCTACACCTTC
>TRBJ1-5|TRBD1|few|TRBV12-3/TRBV12-4
CASSLGQGASQPQHF
TGTGCCAGCAGCCTGGGACAGGGGGCGAGTCAGCCCCAGCATTTT
>TRBJ2-5|TRBD1|many|TRBV20-1
CSARRDSRLQETQYF
TGCAGTGCTAGAAGGGACAGCCGCCTCCAAGAGACCCAGTACTTC
>TRBJ2-7|.|.|TRBV20-1
CSATRQIYEQYF
TGCAGTGCAACCCGCCAGATCTACGAGCAGTACTTC
>TRBJ2-1|TRBD2|few|TRBV7-8
CASSSSLAGPPNNEQFF
TGTGCCAGCAGCTCCAGCCTAGCGGGGCCCCCAAACAATGAGCAGTTCTTC
>TRBJ1-2|.|many|TRBV7-9
CASSSTGTSNYGYTF
TGTGCCAGCAGCTCGACCGGGACCTCTAACTATGGCTACACCTTC
>TRBJ1-3|.|few|TRBV20-1
CSAWTDPGNTIYF
TGCAGTGCTTGGACAGATCCTGGAAACACCATATATTTT
>TRBJ2-5|TRBD2|few|TRBV4-3
CASSQERGTSGYQETQYF
TGCGCCAGCAGCCAAGAGAGGGGTACTAGCGGGTACCAAGAGACCCAGTACTTC
>TRBJ2-1|TRBD2|.|TRBV6-1
CASTPGTSGSYEQFF
TGTGCCAGCACCCCTGGGACTAGCGGGAGCTATGAGCAGTTCTTC
>TRBJ2-7|TRBD1|few|TRBV27
CASSLSWDRAYEQYF
TGTGCCAGCAGTTTATCCTGGGACAGGGCCTACGAGCAGTACTTC
>TRBJ1-1|TRBD1|.|TRBV3-1
CASSQPKGQGNTEAFF
TGTGCCAGCAGCCAACCGAAGGGACAGGGGAACACTGAAGCTTTCTTT
>TRBJ1-1|.|.|TRBV6-1
CASSETRLRTEAFF
TGTGCCAGCAGTGAAACTCGACTCCGCACTGAAGCTTTCTTT
>TRBJ2-3|.|.|TRBV20-1
CSASLITDTQYF
TGCAGTGCTAGTCTGATAACAGATACGCAGTATTTT
>TRBJ2-1|.|.|TRBV5-1
CASSYPRGSYNEQFF
TGCGCCAGCTCTTACCCCAGGGGAAGCTACAATGAGCAGTTCTTC
>TRBJ2-7|.|few|TRBV5-6
CASSVLTGGQYF
TGTGCCAGCAGCGTACTTACAGGAGGGCAGTACTTC
>TRBJ2-4|.|.|TRBV23-1
CASSQNRSKNIQYF
TGCGCCAGCAGTCAAAACAGGTCCAAAAACATTCAGTACTTC
>TRBJ2-1|.|few|TRBV7-2
CASSLALGGHNEQFF
TGTGCCAGCAGCTTAGCGCTGGGCGGGCACAATGAGCAGTTCTTC
>TRBJ2-6|.|.|TRBV24-1
CATSESGTNSGANVLTF
TGTGCCACCAGTGAGTCCGGGACAAACTCTGGGGCCAACGTCCTGACTTTC
>TRBJ2-3|.|many|TRBV5-1
CASSLGFTDTQYF
TGCGCCAGCAGCTTGGGGTTCACAGATACGCAGTATTTT
>TRBJ2-3|TRBD2|.|TRBV15
CATSRDGNSGRAIDTQYF
TGTGCCACCAGCAGAGATGGAAATAGCGGGAGGGCCATAGATACGCAGTATTTT
>TRBJ2-1|.|many|TRBV12-3/TRBV12-4
CASSRTGGGNYNEQFF
TGTGCCAGCAGCCGGACCGGAGGGGGGAACTACAATGAGCAGTTCTTC
>TRBJ2-1|.|.|TRBV6-2/TRBV6-3
CASTQGGEQFF
TGTGCCAGCACTCAAGGCGGTGAGCAGTTCTTC
>TRBJ1-2|.|many|TRBV4-3
CASSHGGADGYTF
TGCGCCAGCAGCCACGGGGGCGCTGATGGCTACACCTTC
>TRBJ2-7|.|.|TRBV10-3
CATTPGLRSYEQYF
TGTGCCACCACCCCGGGACTTCGCTCTTACGAGCAGTACTTC
>TRBJ2-1|.|.|TRBV7-6
CASSLGRSVNEQFF
TGTGCCAGCAGCTTAGGCAGGAGTGTAAATGAGCAGTTCTTC